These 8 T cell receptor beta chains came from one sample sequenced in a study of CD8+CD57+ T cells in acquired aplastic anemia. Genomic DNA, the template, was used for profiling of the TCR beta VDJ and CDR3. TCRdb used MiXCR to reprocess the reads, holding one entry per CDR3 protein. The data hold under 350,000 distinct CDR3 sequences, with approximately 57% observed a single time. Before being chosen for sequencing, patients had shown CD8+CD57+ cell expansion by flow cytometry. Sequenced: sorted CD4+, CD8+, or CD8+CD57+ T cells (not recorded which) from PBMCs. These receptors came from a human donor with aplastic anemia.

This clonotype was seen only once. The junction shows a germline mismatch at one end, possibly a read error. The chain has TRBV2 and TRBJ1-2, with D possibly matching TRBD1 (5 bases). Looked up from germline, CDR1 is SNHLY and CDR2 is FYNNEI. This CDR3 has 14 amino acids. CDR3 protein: CASSFQGGNCGYTF. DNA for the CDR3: TGTGCCAGCAGTTTTCAGGGAGGTAACTGTGGCTACACCTTC.

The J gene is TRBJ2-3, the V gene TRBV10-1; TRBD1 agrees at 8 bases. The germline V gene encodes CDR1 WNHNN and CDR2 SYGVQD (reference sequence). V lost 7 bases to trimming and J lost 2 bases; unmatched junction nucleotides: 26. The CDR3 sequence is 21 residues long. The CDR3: CASIKNHPRTGQATNTDTQYF. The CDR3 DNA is TGCGCCAGCATTAAGAACCACCCCCGAACGGGACAGGCTACCAACACAGATACGCAGTATTTT.

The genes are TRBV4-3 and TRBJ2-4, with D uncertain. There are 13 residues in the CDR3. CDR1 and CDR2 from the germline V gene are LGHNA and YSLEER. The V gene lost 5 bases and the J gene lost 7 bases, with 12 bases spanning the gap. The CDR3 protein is CASSYGVSNIQYF. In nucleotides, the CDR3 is TGCGCCAGCAGCTACGGAGTATCGAACATTCAGTACTTC.

The CDR3 DNA reads as TGCAGTGCTGACAGGGACTACGAGCAGTACTTC. Amino acids: CSADRDYEQYF. This chain connects TRBV20-1 to TRBJ2-7; 7 bases line up with TRBD1. This CDR3 region has 11 residues. Looked up from germline, CDR1 is DFQATT and CDR2 is SNEGSKA (reference sequence). V lost 5 bases, J lost 3 bases, and 1 base stayed unmatched.

This CDR3 reads CATSDSRGYGGYTF. DNA for the CDR3: TGTGCCACCAGTGATTCTAGAGGGTACGGAGGCTACACCTTC. The chain couples TRBV24-1 to TRBJ1-2; D remains ambiguous. Between the trimmed V and J ends, which lost 2 bases and 8 bases, there was a span of 14 bases. The germline V gene has CDR1 KGHDR and CDR2 SFDVKD. The CDR3 has 14 amino acids.

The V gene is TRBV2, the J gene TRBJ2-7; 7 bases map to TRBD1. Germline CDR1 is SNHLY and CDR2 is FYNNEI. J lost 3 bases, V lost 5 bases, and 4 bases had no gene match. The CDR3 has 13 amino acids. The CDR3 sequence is CASSPGQLYEQYF. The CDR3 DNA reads TGTGCCAGCAGTCCGGGACAGCTCTACGAGCAGTACTTC. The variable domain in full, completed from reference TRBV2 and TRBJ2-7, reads EPEVTQTPSHQVTQMGQEVILRCVPISNHLYFYWYRQILGQKVEFLVSFYNNEISEKSEIFDDQFSVERPDGSNFTLKIRSTKLEDSAMYFCASSPGQLYEQYFGPGTRLTVT.

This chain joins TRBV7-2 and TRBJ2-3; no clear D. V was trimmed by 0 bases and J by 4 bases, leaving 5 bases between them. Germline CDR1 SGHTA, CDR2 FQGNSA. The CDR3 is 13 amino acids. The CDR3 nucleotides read TGTGCCAGCAGCTTAGCGATGGCAGATACGCAGTATTTT. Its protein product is CASSLAMADTQYF.

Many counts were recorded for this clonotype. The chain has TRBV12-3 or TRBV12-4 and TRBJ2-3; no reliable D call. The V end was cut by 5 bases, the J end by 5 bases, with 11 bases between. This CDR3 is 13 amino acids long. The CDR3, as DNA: TGTGCCAGCAGTCTCCGGGTGGGAGATACGCAGTATTTT. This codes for CASSLRVGDTQYF.